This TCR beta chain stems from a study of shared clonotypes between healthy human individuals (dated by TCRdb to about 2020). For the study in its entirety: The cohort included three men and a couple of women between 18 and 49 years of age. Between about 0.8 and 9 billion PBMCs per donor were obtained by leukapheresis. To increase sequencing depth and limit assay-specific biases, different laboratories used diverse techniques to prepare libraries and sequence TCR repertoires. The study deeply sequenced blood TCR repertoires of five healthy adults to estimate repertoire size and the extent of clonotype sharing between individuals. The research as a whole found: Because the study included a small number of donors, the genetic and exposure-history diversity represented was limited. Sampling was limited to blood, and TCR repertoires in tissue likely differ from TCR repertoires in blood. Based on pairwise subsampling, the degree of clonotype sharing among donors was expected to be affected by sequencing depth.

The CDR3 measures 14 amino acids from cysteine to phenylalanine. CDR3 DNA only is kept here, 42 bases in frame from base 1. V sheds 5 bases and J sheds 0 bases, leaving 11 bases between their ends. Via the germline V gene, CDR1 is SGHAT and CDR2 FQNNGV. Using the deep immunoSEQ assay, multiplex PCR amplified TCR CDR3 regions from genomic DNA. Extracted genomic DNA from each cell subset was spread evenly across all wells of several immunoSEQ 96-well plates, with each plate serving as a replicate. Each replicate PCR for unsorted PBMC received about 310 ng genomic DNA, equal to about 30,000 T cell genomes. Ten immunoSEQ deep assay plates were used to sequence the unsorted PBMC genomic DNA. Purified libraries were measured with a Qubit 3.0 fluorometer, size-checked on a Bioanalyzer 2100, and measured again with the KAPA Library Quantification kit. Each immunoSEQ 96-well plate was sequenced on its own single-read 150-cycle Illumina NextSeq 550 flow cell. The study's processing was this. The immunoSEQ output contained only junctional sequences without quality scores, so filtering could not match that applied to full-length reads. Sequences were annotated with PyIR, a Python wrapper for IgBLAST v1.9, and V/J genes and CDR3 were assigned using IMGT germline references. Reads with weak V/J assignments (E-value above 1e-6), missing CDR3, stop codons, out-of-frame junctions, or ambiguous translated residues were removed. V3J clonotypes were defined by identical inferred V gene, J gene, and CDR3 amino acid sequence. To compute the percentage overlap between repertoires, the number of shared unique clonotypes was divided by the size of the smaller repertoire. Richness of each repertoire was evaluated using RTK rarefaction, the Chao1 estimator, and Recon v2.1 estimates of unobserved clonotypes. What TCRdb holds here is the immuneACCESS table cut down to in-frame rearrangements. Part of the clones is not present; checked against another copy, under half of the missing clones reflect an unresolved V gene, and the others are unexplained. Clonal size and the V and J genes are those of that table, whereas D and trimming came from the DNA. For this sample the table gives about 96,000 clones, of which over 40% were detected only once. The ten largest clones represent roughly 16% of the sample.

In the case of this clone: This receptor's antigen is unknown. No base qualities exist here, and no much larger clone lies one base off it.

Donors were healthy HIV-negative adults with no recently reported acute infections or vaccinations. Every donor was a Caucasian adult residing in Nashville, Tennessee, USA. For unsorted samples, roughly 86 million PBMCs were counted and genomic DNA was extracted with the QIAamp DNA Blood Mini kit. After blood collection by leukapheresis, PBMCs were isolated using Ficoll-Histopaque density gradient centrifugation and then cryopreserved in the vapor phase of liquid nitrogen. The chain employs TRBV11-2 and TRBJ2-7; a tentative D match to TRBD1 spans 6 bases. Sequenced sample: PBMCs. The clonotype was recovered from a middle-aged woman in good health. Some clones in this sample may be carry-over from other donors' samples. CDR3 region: CASSPDRNSYEQYF. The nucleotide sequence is TGTGCCAGCAGCCCCGACAGGAACTCCTACGAGCAGTACTTC.